This T cell receptor beta chain was sequenced during a study of cytomegalovirus exposure and HLA in healthy donors. Worth noting for this clone: Antigen specificity is unknown.

CDR1 and CDR2 from the germline V gene are MGHDK and SYGVNS. The CDR3 sequence is 15 residues long. Trimming cost V 5 bases and J 6 bases; bases outside gene matches: 9. The study ran its PCR with 60 Vbeta and 13 Jbeta primers. TCRdb's copy holds only in-frame clones and misses some; the assay was immunoSEQ multiplex PCR. The sample carries around 100,000 clones, around three quarters recorded once. Study-wide results and limits: There were a few CMV-associated chains whose specificity for CMV antigens was confirmed in vitro. The classifier was said to identify cytomegalovirus status with high specificity and sensitivity. What TCR beta sequences reportedly achieved was accurate prediction of HLA-A and HLA-B alleles in most subjects.

The clonotype was recovered from a man aged 30 to 45 in good health and CMV-seropositive. The chain carries TRBV25-1 and TRBJ2-3, with 9 nucleotides matching TRBD1. Sequencing used PBMCs. The CDR3, as DNA: TGTGCCAGCAGTTTTAAAGACAGGGGGGCTGATACGCAGTATTTT. Encoded protein: CASSFKDRGADTQYF.